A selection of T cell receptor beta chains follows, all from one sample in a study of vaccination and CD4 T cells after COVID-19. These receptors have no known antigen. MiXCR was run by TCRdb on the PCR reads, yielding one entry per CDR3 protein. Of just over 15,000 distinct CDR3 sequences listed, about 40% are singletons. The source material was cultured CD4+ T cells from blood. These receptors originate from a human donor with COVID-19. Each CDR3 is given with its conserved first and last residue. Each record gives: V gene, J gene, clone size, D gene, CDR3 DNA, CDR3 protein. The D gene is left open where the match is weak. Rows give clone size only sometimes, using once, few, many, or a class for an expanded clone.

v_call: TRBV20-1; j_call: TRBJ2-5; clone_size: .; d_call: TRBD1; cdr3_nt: TGCAGTGCTCTATTTGGACAGGCGATTCAAGAGACCCAGTACTTC; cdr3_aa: CSALFGQAIQETQYF
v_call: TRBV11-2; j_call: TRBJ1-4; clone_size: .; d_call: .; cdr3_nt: TGTGCCAGCAGCTACACCGGGGGCGCCCCGGAAAAACTGTTTTTT; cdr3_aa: CASSYTGGAPEKLFF
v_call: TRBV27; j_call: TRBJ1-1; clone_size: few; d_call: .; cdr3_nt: TGTGCCAGCAGTTCCCCCTTTGGGCCGAGGGCTGAAGCTTTCTTT; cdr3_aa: CASSSPFGPRAEAFF
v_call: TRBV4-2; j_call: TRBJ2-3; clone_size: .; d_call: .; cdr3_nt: TGTGCCAGCAGCCAAGATTCTAGCACAGATACGCAGTATTTT; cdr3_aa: CASSQDSSTDTQYF
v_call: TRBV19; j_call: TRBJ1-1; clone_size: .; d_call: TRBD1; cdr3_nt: TGTGCCAGTAGTGGGGACAGTGACACTGAAGCTTTCTTT; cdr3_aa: CASSGDSDTEAFF
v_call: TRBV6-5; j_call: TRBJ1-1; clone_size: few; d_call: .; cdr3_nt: TGTGCCAGCAGTTACGCCCAAATGAACACTGAAGCTTTCTTT; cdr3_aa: CASSYAQMNTEAFF
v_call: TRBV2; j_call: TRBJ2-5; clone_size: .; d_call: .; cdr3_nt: TGTGCCAGAGGGAGTGGACGAGAGACCCAGTACTTC; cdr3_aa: CARGSGRETQYF
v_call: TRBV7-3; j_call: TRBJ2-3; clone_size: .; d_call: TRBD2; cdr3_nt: TGTGCCAGCAGCTTAGCCGGGACTAGCGGGTACACAGATACGCAGTATTTT; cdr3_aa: CASSLAGTSGYTDTQYF
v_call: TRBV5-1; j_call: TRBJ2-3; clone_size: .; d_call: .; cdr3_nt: TGCGCCAGCAGCTTAGGCAGGAGCATCACAGATACGCAGTATTTT; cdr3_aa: CASSLGRSITDTQYF
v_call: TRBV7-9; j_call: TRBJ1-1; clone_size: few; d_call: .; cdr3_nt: TGTGCCAGCAGCTTAGGTAGAGTTGAAGCTTTCTTT; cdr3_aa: CASSLGRVEAFF
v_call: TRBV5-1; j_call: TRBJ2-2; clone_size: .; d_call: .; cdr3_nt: TGCGCCAGCAGCAGCTTCGCGGGGTCTGACACCGGGGAGCTGTTTTTT; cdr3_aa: CASSSFAGSDTGELFF
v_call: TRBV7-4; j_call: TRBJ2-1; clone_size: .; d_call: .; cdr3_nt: TGTGCCAGCGATTCCAGGGGTGAGGATGAGCAGTTCTTC; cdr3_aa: CASDSRGEDEQFF
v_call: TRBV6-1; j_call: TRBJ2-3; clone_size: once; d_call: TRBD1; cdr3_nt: TGTGCCAGCAGTGAATTCAGACAGGGGGCGACAGATACGCAGTATTTT; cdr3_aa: CASSEFRQGATDTQYF
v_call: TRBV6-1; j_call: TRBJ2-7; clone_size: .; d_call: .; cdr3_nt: TGTGCCAGCCGATTTTCGATCTCCTACGAGCAGTACTTC; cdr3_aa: CASRFSISYEQYF
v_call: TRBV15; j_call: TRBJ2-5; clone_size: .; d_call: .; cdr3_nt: TGTGCCACCACCCCTCTGGGGGGGGCCCAAGAGACCCAGTACTTC; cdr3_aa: CATTPLGGAQETQYF
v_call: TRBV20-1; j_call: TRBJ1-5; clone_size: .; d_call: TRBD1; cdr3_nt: TGCAGTGCTAGAGATCAGGGACAGGGGAATCAGCCCCAGCATTTT; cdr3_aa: CSARDQGQGNQPQHF
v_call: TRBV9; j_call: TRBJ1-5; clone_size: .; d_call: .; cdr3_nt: TGTGCCAGCAGCCGCCTACTCGAACAGCCCCAGCATTTT; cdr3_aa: CASSRLLEQPQHF
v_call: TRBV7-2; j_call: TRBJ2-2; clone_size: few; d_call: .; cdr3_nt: TGTGCCAGCAGCTTAATGTTTACCGGGGAGCTGTTTTTT; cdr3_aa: CASSLMFTGELFF